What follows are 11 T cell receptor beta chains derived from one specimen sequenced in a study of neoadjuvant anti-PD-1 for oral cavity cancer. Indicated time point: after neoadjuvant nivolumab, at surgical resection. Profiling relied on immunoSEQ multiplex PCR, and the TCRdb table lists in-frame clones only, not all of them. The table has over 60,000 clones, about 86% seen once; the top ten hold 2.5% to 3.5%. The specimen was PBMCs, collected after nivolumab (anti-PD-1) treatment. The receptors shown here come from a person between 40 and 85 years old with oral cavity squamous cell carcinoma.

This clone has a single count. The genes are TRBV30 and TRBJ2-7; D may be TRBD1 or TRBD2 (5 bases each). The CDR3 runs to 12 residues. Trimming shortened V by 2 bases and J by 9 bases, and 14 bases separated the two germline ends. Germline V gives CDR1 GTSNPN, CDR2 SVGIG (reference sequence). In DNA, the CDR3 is TGTGCCTGGAGTCGCCAGTTTGGGGGGCAGTACTTC. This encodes CAWSRQFGGQYF.

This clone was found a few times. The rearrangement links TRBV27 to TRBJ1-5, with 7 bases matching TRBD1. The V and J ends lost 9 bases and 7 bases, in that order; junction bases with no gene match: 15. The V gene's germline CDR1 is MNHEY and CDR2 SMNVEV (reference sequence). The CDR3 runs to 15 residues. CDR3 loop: CASLTPPQGNQPQHF. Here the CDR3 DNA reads TGTGCCAGTCTTACCCCGCCACAGGGGAACCAGCCCCAGCATTTT.

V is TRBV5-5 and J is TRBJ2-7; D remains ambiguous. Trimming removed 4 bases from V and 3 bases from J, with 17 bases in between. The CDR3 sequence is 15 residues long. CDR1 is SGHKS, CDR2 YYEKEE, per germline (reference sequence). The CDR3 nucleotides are TGTGCCAGCAGCGCCCTTCTGTGGTTTAACTACGAGCAGTACTTC. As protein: CASSALLWFNYEQYF.

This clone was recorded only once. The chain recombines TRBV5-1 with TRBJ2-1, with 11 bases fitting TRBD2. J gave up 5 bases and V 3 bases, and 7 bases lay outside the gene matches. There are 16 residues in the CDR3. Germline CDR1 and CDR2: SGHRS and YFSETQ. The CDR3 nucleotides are TGCGCCAGCAGCTCGGCACTAGCGGGAGCGAACAATGAGCAGTTCTTC. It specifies CASSSALAGANNEQFF.

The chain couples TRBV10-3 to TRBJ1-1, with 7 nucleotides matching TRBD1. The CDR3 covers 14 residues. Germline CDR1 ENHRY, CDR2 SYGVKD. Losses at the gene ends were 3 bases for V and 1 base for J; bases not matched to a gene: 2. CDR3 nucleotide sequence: TGTGCCATCAGTGAACAGGGGAAGAACACTGAAGCTTTCTTT. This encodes CAISEQGKNTEAFF.

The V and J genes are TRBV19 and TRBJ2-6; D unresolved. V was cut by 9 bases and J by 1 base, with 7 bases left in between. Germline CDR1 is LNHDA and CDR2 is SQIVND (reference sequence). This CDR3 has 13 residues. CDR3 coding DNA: TGTGCCAGACTCTCTTCTGGGGCCAACGTCCTGACTTTC. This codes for CARLSSGANVLTF.

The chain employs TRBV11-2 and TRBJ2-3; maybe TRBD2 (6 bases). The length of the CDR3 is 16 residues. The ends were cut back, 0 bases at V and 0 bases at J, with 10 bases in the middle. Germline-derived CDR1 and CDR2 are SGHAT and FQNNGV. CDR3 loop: CASSLDAGSSTDTQYF. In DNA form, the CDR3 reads TGTGCCAGCAGCTTAGATGCCGGGAGTAGCACAGATACGCAGTATTTT. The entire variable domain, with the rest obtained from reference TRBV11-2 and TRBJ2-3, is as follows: EAGVAQSPRYKIIEKRQSVAFWCNPISGHATLYWYQQILGQGPKLLIQFQNNGVVDDSQLPKDRFSAERLKGVDSTLKIQPAKLEDSAVYLCASSLDAGSSTDTQYFGPGTRLTVL.

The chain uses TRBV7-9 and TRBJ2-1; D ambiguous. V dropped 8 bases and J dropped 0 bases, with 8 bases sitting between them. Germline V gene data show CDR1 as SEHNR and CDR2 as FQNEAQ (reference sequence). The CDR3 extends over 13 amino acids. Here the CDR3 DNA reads TGTGCCAGCCAATCTAGCTCCTACAATGAGCAGTTCTTC. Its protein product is CASQSSSYNEQFF.

The CDR3 reads CASSSTPPGWRYNQETQYF. The CDR3 nucleotides read TGTGCCAGCAGTTCAACCCCTCCGGGGTGGCGGTACAACCAAGAGACCCAGTACTTC. The J gene is TRBJ2-5, the V gene TRBV27, with D possibly TRBD2 on 5 matching bases. The germline V and J ends were trimmed by 4 bases and 0 bases, with 24 bases remaining between them. CDR1 and CDR2 (germline): MNHEY, SMNVEV (reference sequence). The CDR3 is 19 residues long.

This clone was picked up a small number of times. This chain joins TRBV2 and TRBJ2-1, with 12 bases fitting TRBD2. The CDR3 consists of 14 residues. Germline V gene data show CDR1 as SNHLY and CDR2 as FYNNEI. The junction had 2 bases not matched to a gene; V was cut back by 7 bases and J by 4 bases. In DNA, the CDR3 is TGTGCCAGCAAAGGACTAGCGGGATACAATGAGCAGTTCTTC. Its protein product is CASKGLAGYNEQFF.

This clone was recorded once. The CDR3 DNA reads as TGCGCCAGCAGCTTGGAGGCTAGCGAAGCCTACGAGCAGTACTTC. This gives the protein CASSLEASEAYEQYF. The chain employs TRBV5-1 and TRBJ2-7, with TRBD2 as a possible D gene (6 bases). CDR1 SGHRS and CDR2 YFSETQ come from the germline V gene. With 0 bases removed from V and 2 bases from J, the gap between germline ends came to 12 bases. CDR3 size: 15 residues.